This T cell receptor (beta chain) was sequenced during a study of blood T cells in healthy people across ages. This clonotype was seen only a few times. Antigen specificity is unknown. Germline V gene data show CDR1 as DFQATT and CDR2 as SNEGSKA (reference sequence). The CDR3 has 17 residues. Losses at the gene ends were 0 bases for V and 5 bases for J; bases not matched to a gene: 8. Whole-study findings and limits: Bulk PBMC profiling left naive and antigen-experienced comparisons inconclusive.

Then a second PCR, running about 7 to 11 cycles, was carried out with a sample-barcoded 5' primer and a J-beta primer mix. CDR3-containing paired-end reads numbered at least 2.5 million in each sample. One entry per CDR3 protein results from TCRdb running MiXCR on the 5' RACE reads. This sample has around 1,700,000 distinct CDR3 sequences, with about 30% found just once. The rearrangement links TRBV20-1 to TRBJ1-5; TRBD1 aligns across 12 bases. This TCR was sampled from a woman in her 30s in good health. The specimen was blood. CDR3 sequence: CSARDSGTGGFDQPQHF. Written as DNA, the CDR3 is TGCAGTGCTAGAGATTCCGGGACAGGGGGCTTCGATCAGCCCCAGCATTTT.